The 16 T cell receptor beta chains below all came from one sample that was sequenced in a study of glioma-infiltrating T cells after dendritic cell vaccination. The protocol was immunoSEQ multiplex PCR, while the TCRdb copy is restricted to in-frame clones and leaves out a portion. The table records 50,000 to 75,000 clones, 85% of them present only once. Noted time point: after dendritic cell vaccination, including at tumor progression/relapse. Sample: blood, taken after dendritic cell vaccination. These receptors all come from a human donor with glioblastoma.

The rearrangement links TRBV19 to TRBJ2-4; possibly TRBD1 for D (6 bases). The CDR3 consists of 15 residues. With 3 bases removed from V and 3 bases from J, the gap between germline ends came to 12 bases. Germline CDR1 is LNHDA and CDR2 is SQIVND (reference sequence). CDR3 region: CASSISPGVKNIQYF. The CDR3 nucleotides read TGTGCCAGTAGTATCTCCCCAGGGGTCAAAAACATTCAGTACTTC.

This chain joins TRBV7-2 and TRBJ2-7; D is ambiguous. The length of the CDR3 is 14 residues. Deletions cut 7 bases from V and 0 bases from J, with 13 bases between. Germline V gives CDR1 SGHTA, CDR2 FQGNSA. CDR3 bases: TGTGCCAGCATCCCTGGCCCTAGCTCCTACGAGCAGTACTTC. This translates into CASIPGPSSYEQYF.

The chain has TRBV7-9 and TRBJ2-3, with 7 nucleotides matching TRBD2. The trim removed 1 base at V and 6 bases at J, leaving 7 bases unmatched. The CDR3 contains 15 residues. The germline V gene encodes CDR1 SEHNR and CDR2 FQNEAQ (reference sequence). The CDR3 nucleotides read TGTGCCAGCAGCTTAGTTTCGGGAGGAGGGGATACGCAGTATTTT. This encodes CASSLVSGGGDTQYF.

The gene calls are TRBV18 and TRBJ2-3, with 11 bases aligning to TRBD2. With 2 bases clipped from V and 9 bases from J, the junction kept 13 bases outside the gene matches. The CDR3 totals 17 residues. From germline, CDR1 is KGHSH and CDR2 LQKENI. CDR3 amino acids: CASSPTVSGGGSETQYF. Here the CDR3 DNA reads TGTGCCAGCTCACCAACGGTTAGCGGGGGGGGCAGCGAGACGCAGTATTTT.

The rearrangement links TRBV28 to TRBJ2-7; tentative D call: TRBD1 (6 bases). Between the trimmed V and J ends, which lost 6 bases and 4 bases, there was a span of 16 bases. This CDR3 is built from 14 residues. In germline, CDR1 is MDHEN, CDR2 SYDVKM. The CDR3 bases are TGTGCCAGCAGCCAAGTGGGGGCGTTATACGAGCAGTACTTC. It translates to CASSQVGALYEQYF.

The chain joins TRBV7-8 to TRBJ1-5; 7 bases match TRBD1. J was trimmed by 3 bases and V by 3 bases; bases with no gene match: 5. The CDR3 spans 15 residues. The V gene's germline CDR1 is SGHVS and CDR2 FQNEAQ. CDR3 sequence reads: CASSFEGAYNQPQHF. The CDR3, as DNA: TGTGCCAGCAGCTTTGAGGGGGCCTACAATCAGCCCCAGCATTTT. Looking up the rest from reference TRBV7-8 and TRBJ1-5 gives the full variable domain: GAGVSQSPRYKVAKRGQDVALRCDPISGHVSLFWYQQALGQGPEFLTYFQNEAQLDKSGLPSDRFFAERPEGSVSTLKIQRTQQEDSAVYLCASSFEGAYNQPQHFGDGTRLSIL.

The rearrangement joins TRBV5-1 to TRBJ2-7; a weak D match, TRBD2 (5 bases). V was cut by 8 bases and J by 0 bases, with 12 bases left in between. CDR1 SGHRS and CDR2 YFSETQ come from the germline V gene. The CDR3 sequence is 13 residues long. CDR3 DNA: TGCGCCAGTAGACTACCGTCCTCCTACGAGCAGTACTTC. It codes for CASRLPSSYEQYF.

The rearrangement joins TRBV5-1 to TRBJ2-3; 9 bases agree with TRBD1. The length of the CDR3 is 15 residues. The junction had 5 bases not matched to a gene; V was cut back by 4 bases and J by 2 bases. The germline V gene encodes CDR1 SGHRS and CDR2 YFSETQ. The CDR3 here is CASSAGTGYTDTQYF. For the CDR3, the DNA is TGCGCCAGCAGCGCCGGGACAGGGTACACAGATACGCAGTATTTT.

The chain couples TRBV28 to TRBJ1-5; D unresolved. The length of the CDR3 is 13 residues. V gave up 3 bases and J gave up 4 bases, with 7 bases separating them. Germline-derived CDR1 and CDR2 are MDHEN and SYDVKM. CDR3 amino acids: CASSLEDNQPQHF. Here the CDR3 DNA reads TGTGCCAGCAGTTTGGAGGATAATCAGCCCCAGCATTTT.

The chain joins TRBV7-6 to TRBJ2-6, with D uncertain. In germline, CDR1 is SGHVS, CDR2 FNYEAQ. The V and J ends lost 5 bases and 0 bases respectively, with 11 bases between them. This CDR3 has 16 amino acids. CDR3 protein: CASSPRLTSGANVLTF. DNA of the CDR3: TGTGCCAGCAGCCCCCGACTTACCTCTGGGGCCAACGTCCTGACTTTC.

J is TRBJ2-1 and V is TRBV11-3; maybe TRBD2 (6 bases). Trimming stripped 5 bases from V and 2 bases from J, with 10 bases between. Germline assignment: CDR1 SGHNT and CDR2 YENEEA. This CDR3 is 14 amino acids long. CDR3 in amino acids: CASSPRGTYNEQFF. The CDR3 nucleotides read TGTGCCAGCAGCCCCCGGGGGACCTACAATGAGCAGTTCTTC.

The chain employs TRBV27 and TRBJ2-3; 7 nucleotides match TRBD1. V gave up 5 bases and J gave up 3 bases; unmatched junction bases: 5. The CDR3 extends over 14 amino acids. Germline V lookup: CDR1 MNHEY, CDR2 SMNVEV (reference sequence). CDR3 bases: TGTGCCAGCAGTCCAGGGACAGCGACAGATACGCAGTATTTT. Protein sequence: CASSPGTATDTQYF.

This rearrangement joins TRBV4-3 to TRBJ1-4, with 12 bases that match TRBD1. Germline V gives CDR1 LGHNA, CDR2 YSLEER. The junction had 11 bases not matched to a gene; V was cut back by 5 bases and J by 7 bases. The CDR3 is 17 amino acids. The CDR3 spells CASSKGQGALRGEKLFF. CDR3 sequence (DNA): TGCGCCAGCAGCAAGGGACAGGGGGCGCTTAGAGGTGAAAAACTGTTTTTT.

The chain couples TRBV6-5 to TRBJ2-3, with TRBD1 matching over 7 bases. After removal of 2 bases from V and 2 bases from J, the junction contained 4 bases not matched to a gene. Germline V gene sequence: CDR1 MNHEY, CDR2 SVGAGI. This CDR3 is built from 15 residues. The chain's CDR3 is CASSYTRGNTDTQYF. CDR3 coding DNA: TGTGCCAGCAGTTACACCAGGGGGAACACAGATACGCAGTATTTT.

For the CDR3, the DNA is TGTGCCAGCAGTGAACCCGGGATTGACAGGGTAGGAGACGAGCAGTACTTC. It specifies CASSEPGIDRVGDEQYF. This chain links TRBV25-1 with TRBJ2-7, with 7 bases identical to TRBD1. The length of the CDR3 is 17 residues. Germline V gives CDR1 MGHDK, CDR2 SYGVNS. V lost 2 bases to trimming and J lost 5 bases; unmatched junction nucleotides: 15.

Only a few counts were recorded for this clone. The chain employs TRBV5-4 and TRBJ2-1; 10 bases line up with TRBD2. The CDR3 has 14 amino acids. Germline values: CDR1 SGHNT, CDR2 YYREEE (reference sequence). The J segment lost 7 bases and the V segment lost 4 bases, leaving 5 bases of the junction unmatched. CDR3 sequence (DNA): TGTGCCAGCAGCCTCGGGACTAGCGTAAATGAGCAGTTCTTC. Its protein is CASSLGTSVNEQFF.